This T cell receptor beta chain is from a study of spatial heterogeneity in lung cancer. Study details: Detection consistently yielded more beta chains than alpha chains.

In this sample, this clonotype turned up many times. TCRdb re-called the 5' RACE reads with MiXCR, one entry per CDR3 protein. The sample shows 25,000 or so distinct CDR3 sequences, 4% to 6% of them seen only once. Time point in this sample: sample taken at primary tumor resection. Unsorted tumor, nontumor lung tissue or cryopreserved PBMC supplied the whole RNA. Germline V CDR1 and CDR2: DFQATT, SNEGSKA (reference sequence). Trimming removed 6 bases at V and 10 bases at J, with 15 bases between. The length of the CDR3 is 11 residues. This clonotype was sampled from a male donor with early-stage non-small cell lung cancer. The rearrangement uses TRBV20-1 and TRBJ1-1, with a weak D call TRBD1 (6 bases). This specimen was PBMCs, taken at surgery. CDR3 DNA sequence: TGCAGTGCCCCAGAGATACAGGGAGCTTTCTTT. Amino acid sequence: CSAPEIQGAFF.